What follows are 7 T cell receptor beta chains derived from one specimen sequenced in a study of shared clonotypes between healthy human individuals. Repertoires were generated with immunoSEQ multiplex PCR, while TCRdb's copy carries only in-frame clones and drops some. This table holds about 2.2 million clones, around 93% found once. Naive CD8 cells, CD45RO-negative and positively selected for CCR7, excluded terminally differentiated effector memory CD45RA+ cells. Sequenced: naive CD8+ T cells from PBMCs. The source of these receptors is a man between 18 and 29 years old in good health. Some clones in this sample may be carry-over from other donors' samples.

V and J are TRBV25-1 and TRBJ2-1; D not resolved. The length of the CDR3 is 12 residues. CDR1 and CDR2 (germline): MGHDK, SYGVNS. The ends were cut back, 7 bases at V and 10 bases at J, with 14 bases in the middle. The CDR3 here is CASTFNQREQFF. The CDR3 DNA reads as TGTGCCAGCACCTTTAACCAGAGAGAGCAGTTCTTC. Combining the CDR3 with reference TRBV25-1 and TRBJ2-1 gives the whole variable domain EADIYQTPRYLVIGTGKKITLECSQTMGHDKMYWYQQDPGMELHLIHYSYGVNSTEKGDLSSESTVSRIRTEHFPLTLESARPSHTSQYLCASTFNQREQFFGPGTRLTVL.

This rearrangement joins TRBV7-8 to TRBJ2-3, with 9 nucleotides matching TRBD1. The germline V gene encodes CDR1 SGHVS and CDR2 FQNEAQ. V lost 3 bases, J lost 6 bases, and 16 bases stayed unmatched. The CDR3 covers 18 residues. This chain's CDR3 is CASSFARTGAWDLDTQYF. In DNA form, the CDR3 reads TGTGCCAGCAGCTTCGCGCGGACAGGGGCGTGGGATTTGGATACGCAGTATTTT. Full variable domain (missing parts from reference TRBV7-8 and TRBJ2-3): GAGVSQSPRYKVAKRGQDVALRCDPISGHVSLFWYQQALGQGPEFLTYFQNEAQLDKSGLPSDRFFAERPEGSVSTLKIQRTQQEDSAVYLCASSFARTGAWDLDTQYFGPGTRLTVL.

The V and J genes are TRBV30 and TRBJ2-7; the match to TRBD1 covers 9 bases. Germline V gene sequence: CDR1 GTSNPN, CDR2 SVGIG (reference sequence). The CDR3 contains 14 residues. The V and J ends lost 4 bases and 1 base, in that order; junction bases with no gene match: 5. CDR3 DNA: TGTGCCTGGACCACCGGACAGGGGTCCTACGAGCAGTACTTC. As protein: CAWTTGQGSYEQYF.

This sequence joins TRBV7-8 and TRBJ2-1; 7 bases agree with TRBD1. The V and J ends lost 5 bases and 7 bases, in that order; junction bases with no gene match: 11. The CDR3 is 15 amino acids. CDR1 is SGHVS and CDR2 is FQNEAQ in the germline V gene. CDR3 sequence: CASSQPSRGKNEQFF. The CDR3 coding sequence is TGTGCCAGCAGCCAACCAAGCAGGGGGAAGAATGAGCAGTTCTTC.

V gene TRBV11-3 combines with J gene TRBJ1-1; no clear D gene. Germline CDR1 reads SGHNT; CDR2 reads YENEEA. Trimming took off 4 bases at V and 4 bases at J, with 10 bases between the two ends. The CDR3 loop spans 13 amino acids. The chain's CDR3 is CASSYAVGTEAFF. The CDR3 region has the DNA TGTGCCAGCAGCTACGCAGTGGGCACTGAAGCTTTCTTT.

J is TRBJ1-2 and V is TRBV9; possibly TRBD1 for D (5 bases). The V end lost 3 bases, the J end lost 4 bases, and 10 bases lay between the germline ends. Germline V gene data show CDR1 as SGDLS and CDR2 as YYNGEE. The length of the CDR3 is 13 residues. This CDR3 reads CASSAAGGYGYTF. CDR3 coding DNA: TGTGCCAGCAGCGCAGCGGGGGGCTATGGCTACACCTTC.

This clone was detected once. The genes are TRBV5-5 and TRBJ1-5, with TRBD1 matching over 7 bases. Trimming cost V 0 bases and J 2 bases; bases outside gene matches: 8. This CDR3 contains 17 residues. Germline lookup yields CDR1 SGHKS and CDR2 YYEKEE (reference sequence). The CDR3 DNA is TGTGCCAGCAGCTTGGGACCTATCGGACAGGGCAATCAGCCCCAGCATTTT. It codes for CASSLGPIGQGNQPQHF. Supplemented by reference TRBV5-5 and TRBJ1-5, the full variable domain reads DAGVTQSPTHLIKTRGQQVTLRCSPISGHKSVSWYQQVLGQGPQFIFQYYEKEERGRGNFPDRFSARQFPNYSSELNVNALLLGDSALYLCASSLGPIGQGNQPQHFGDGTRLSIL.